This T cell receptor beta chain is from a study of blood T cell repertoires in COVID-19. At the level of the study: Samples taken during acute and convalescent COVID-19 were collected in the United States, Italy and Spain. In each case, the material was cDNA or gDNA derived from T cells, B-cell-depleted T cells, or PBMCs.

In the authors' workflow: Amplification from reference gene primers served as the basis for estimated nucleated cell counts. Clones were sequenced by immunoSEQ multiplex PCR, and TCRdb holds only the in-frame ones, with some missing. The DNA gave D and trimming, while V, J and clone size come from that table. The repertoire holds 30,000 to 40,000 clones, with around 85% as singletons. CDR1 is KGHSH and CDR2 is LQKENI in the germline V gene. There are 15 residues in the CDR3. V shed 10 bases and J 7 bases; nucleotides not matched to a gene: 17. The sequence was obtained from a man aged 50 to 59 with active COVID-19. The V call is TRBV18, the J call TRBJ1-2, with TRBD1 identical over 8 bases. The sequenced material came from peripheral blood. Here the CDR3 reads CATTPQTGEEGGYTF. The CDR3 bases are TGTGCCACCACCCCCCAGACAGGGGAGGAGGGTGGCTACACCTTC.